This T cell receptor (beta chain) is drawn from a study of CD8+CD57+ T cells in acquired aplastic anemia. About the study: The sorted CD4+ and CD8+ cells yielded an average approximately 3 ug of DNA. Study findings and constraints: Patients and controls were found to share 25 to 35 CD8+ CDR3 sequences.

Template material for TCR beta VDJ and CDR3 profiling consisted of genomic DNA. TCRdb re-called the reads with MiXCR, one entry per CDR3 protein. The sample records 150,000 to 200,000 distinct CDR3 sequences, 55% to 70% being singletons. The germline V and J ends were trimmed by 3 bases and 4 bases, with 12 bases remaining between them. The CDR3 covers 14 residues. Per germline, CDR1 SGHTA and CDR2 FQGNSA. In regard to this clonotype: Its antigen is undetermined.

This sequence originates from a human donor with severe aplastic anemia or a healthy control (not recorded which). Specimen: sorted CD4+, CD8+, or CD8+CD57+ T cells (not recorded which) from PBMCs. This sequence joins TRBV7-2 and TRBJ2-5; D possibly corresponds to TRBD2 (6 bases). CDR3 in DNA: TGTGCCAGCAGCTTGTTAACCGGGGGAGAGACCCAGTACTTC. Its translation is CASSLLTGGETQYF.